This is a list of T cell receptor beta chains from one sample in a study of cytomegalovirus exposure and HLA in healthy donors. Repertoires were generated with immunoSEQ multiplex PCR, while TCRdb's copy carries only in-frame clones and drops some. The sample lists about 80,000 clones; roughly 65% were seen once. The sequenced sample consisted of PBMCs. The receptors were gathered from a male donor in good health and CMV-seropositive. CDR3s include the opening cysteine and the closing phenylalanine or tryptophan. The order of the fields is V gene, D gene, clone size, J gene, CDR3 protein, CDR3 DNA. A D gene is named only where the DNA matches it firmly. Clone size is given for some rows only: seen once, a few or many times, or a class if the clone is expanded.

TRBV9	TRBD2	few	TRBJ2-1	CASSVTSGGDNEQFF	TGTGCCAGCAGTGTGACTAGCGGGGGGGACAATGAGCAGTTCTTC
TRBV7-2	TRBD1	NA	TRBJ1-1	CASSLEGAQDTEAFF	TGTGCCAGCAGCTTAGAGGGGGCGCAGGACACTGAAGCTTTCTTT
TRBV5-1	TRBD2	few	TRBJ2-3	CASSLVRSGPDTQYF	TGCGCCAGCAGCTTAGTACGTAGCGGGCCAGATACGCAGTATTTT
TRBV6-4	TRBD2	NA	TRBJ2-3	CASSRLAGTSTDTQYF	TGTGCCAGCAGTCGACTAGCAGGAACTAGCACAGATACGCAGTATTTT
TRBV6-6	TRBD1	NA	TRBJ1-3	CASSYSETGGNTIYF	TGTGCCAGCAGTTACTCGGAGACAGGGGGAAACACCATATATTTT
TRBV30	TRBD1	NA	TRBJ1-4	CAWDRGEEKLFF	TGTGCCTGGGACAGGGGAGAGGAAAAACTGTTTTTT
TRBV19	NA	NA	TRBJ1-1	CASSISGPGAEAFF	TGTGCCAGTAGTATTTCGGGACCGGGGGCTGAAGCTTTCTTT
TRBV30	NA	few	TRBJ1-4	CAWSGGHGEKLFF	TGTGCCTGGAGTGGAGGGCACGGTGAAAAACTGTTTTTT
TRBV5-1	NA	NA	TRBJ1-2	CASSWDTSNYGYTF	TGCGCCAGCAGCTGGGACACTTCTAACTATGGCTACACCTTC
TRBV29-1	TRBD1	NA	TRBJ2-6	CSEVGDREKAGANVLTF	TGCAGCGAAGTGGGGGACAGGGAAAAGGCTGGGGCCAACGTCCTGACTTTC
TRBV7-6	TRBD1	NA	TRBJ2-7	CASSPYPGTGLIEQYF	TGTGCCAGCAGCCCCTATCCCGGGACAGGGTTAATAGAGCAGTACTTC
TRBV7-2	NA	few	TRBJ2-7	CASSPGSRLEQYF	TGTGCCAGCAGCCCCGGGAGTCGACTCGAGCAGTACTTC
TRBV6-5	NA	NA	TRBJ1-1	CASSYPSTGRDTEAFF	TGTGCCAGCAGTTACCCGTCGACAGGAAGGGACACTGAAGCTTTCTTT
TRBV4-3	TRBD2	NA	TRBJ2-5	CASSQGTSGYQETQYF	TGCGCCAGCAGCCAAGGGACTAGCGGGTACCAAGAGACCCAGTACTTC
TRBV6-5	TRBD1	NA	TRBJ1-1	CASKTGGGTEAFF	TGTGCCAGCAAGACAGGGGGGGGCACTGAAGCTTTCTTT
TRBV11-3	TRBD2	NA	TRBJ2-1	CASSLALAGGPNEQFF	TGTGCCAGCAGCTTGGCACTAGCGGGGGGGCCAAATGAGCAGTTCTTC
TRBV6-5	NA	few	TRBJ2-5	CASSYSGLSTGEQYF	TGTGCCAGCAGTTACTCGGGGCTATCAACGGGGGAGCAGTACTTC
TRBV6-6	TRBD1	NA	TRBJ2-5	CASTGGQGKGETQYF	TGTGCCAGCACGGGGGGACAGGGGAAAGGAGAGACCCAGTACTTC
TRBV2	NA	NA	TRBJ2-5	CASSDVGGETQYF	TGTGCCAGCAGTGACGTGGGGGGAGAGACCCAGTACTTC
TRBV27	NA	once	TRBJ1-1	CASSLFGNMNTEAFF	TGTGCCAGCAGTTTATTCGGGAACATGAACACTGAAGCTTTCTTT
TRBV19	NA	NA	TRBJ2-4	CASSPHRDVNIQYF	TGTGCCAGTAGTCCTCACAGGGATGTGAACATTCAGTACTTC
TRBV27	NA	few	TRBJ1-5	CASSFSGHQGQPQHF	TGTGCCAGCAGTTTTTCGGGTCATCAGGGTCAGCCCCAGCATTTT
TRBV5-6	TRBD1	NA	TRBJ2-7	CASSLGTGVYEQYF	TGTGCCAGCAGCTTGGGAACAGGGGTTTACGAGCAGTACTTC
TRBV19	TRBD2	few	TRBJ2-1	CASSMRLAGADEQFF	TGTGCCAGTAGTATGCGACTAGCGGGAGCAGATGAGCAGTTCTTC
TRBV5-1	NA	few	TRBJ2-1	CASSLGDSLWNEQFF	TGCGCCAGCAGCTTGGGGGACTCTTTGTGGAATGAGCAGTTCTTC
TRBV7-9	TRBD2	NA	TRBJ2-3	CASSSGLAGGPSTDTQYF	TGTGCCAGCAGCTCGGGACTAGCGGGAGGCCCTAGCACAGATACGCAGTATTTT
TRBV27	TRBD1	NA	TRBJ1-2	CASSLGQNYGYTF	TGTGCCAGCAGTCTGGGACAGAACTATGGCTACACCTTC
TRBV19	NA	few	TRBJ1-5	CASSTPTSTGYSNQPQHF	TGTGCCAGTAGTACCCCAACCTCCACAGGTTATAGCAATCAGCCCCAGCATTTT
TRBV10-1	NA	NA	TRBJ2-7	CASSEGAGPNEQYF	TGCGCCAGCAGTGAGGGGGCGGGGCCCAACGAGCAGTACTTC
TRBV4-3	TRBD2	NA	TRBJ2-7	CASSQDPSGRADEQYF	TGCGCCAGCAGCCAAGACCCTAGCGGGAGGGCCGACGAGCAGTACTTC
TRBV7-8	NA	NA	TRBJ2-7	CASSFSAYEQYF	TGTGCCAGCAGCTTTTCAGCCTACGAGCAGTACTTC
TRBV6-5	NA	NA	TRBJ2-7	CASTGASFYEQYF	TGTGCCAGCACCGGCGCTAGTTTCTACGAGCAGTACTTC
TRBV30	TRBD2	NA	TRBJ2-5	CAWNRAGGPQETQYF	TGTGCCTGGAATAGAGCGGGAGGGCCTCAAGAGACCCAGTACTTC
TRBV9	TRBD2	NA	TRBJ2-3	CASSGTSEDTQYF	TGTGCCAGCAGCGGTACTAGCGAAGATACGCAGTATTTT
TRBV9	NA	NA	TRBJ2-6	CASSVVHTSGANVLTF	TGTGCCAGCAGCGTAGTACACACCTCTGGGGCCAACGTCCTGACTTTC
TRBV10-3	NA	NA	TRBJ2-7	CAISVRGASYEQYF	TGTGCCATCAGTGTCCGGGGGGCCTCCTACGAGCAGTACTTC
TRBV28	NA	NA	TRBJ1-6	CASTLPQGNSPLHF	TGTGCCAGCACCCTCCCCCAGGGGAATTCACCCCTCCACTTT
TRBV9	TRBD2	NA	TRBJ2-1	CASSKLAGGYNEQFF	TGTGCCAGCAGCAAGCTAGCGGGAGGTTACAATGAGCAGTTCTTC
TRBV10-3	NA	NA	TRBJ1-6	CAISESMRGDAKSPLHF	TGTGCCATCAGTGAGTCGATGCGGGGGGACGCTAAATCACCCCTCCACTTT